This entry is about one T cell receptor beta chain. The TCRbeta library was prepared with unique molecular identifiers. One entry per CDR3 protein, called by TCRdb with MiXCR from the PCR reads. Of about 610,000 distinct CDR3 sequences in the sample, about 10% were seen once. The data stem from a study of T-cell reconstitution after alpha-beta-depleted transplantation in children. The CDR3 totals 16 residues. V lost 4 bases and J lost 8; bases outside the gene matches: 15. Germline V gene sequence: CDR1 DFQATT, CDR2 SNEGSKA (reference sequence). This receptor was identified in a human donor who donated a stem cell graft to a child with acute myeloid leukemia. Specimen: PBMCs from the stem cell graft donor, collected from the stem cell graft. The V and J genes are TRBV20-1 and TRBJ2-1; 9 positions agree with TRBD2. The CDR3 region is CSANRGDSGSRYEQFF. CDR3 nucleotides: TGCAGTGCTAACAGAGGGGATAGCGGGAGTAGGTATGAGCAGTTCTTC.